These T cell receptor beta chains were read from a single sample in a study of tumor-infiltrating lymphocytes in primary liver carcinoma. In TCRdb, the multiplex PCR reads were re-called with MiXCR into one record per CDR3 protein. The table records around 120,000 distinct CDR3 sequences, 55% to 65% of them present only once. Sequencing was carried out using liver tumor tissue from sampling region 1. The receptors originated from a woman between 55 and 75 years old with primary liver carcinoma and hepatitis B virus infection. CDR3s include the opening cysteine and the closing phenylalanine or tryptophan.

CDR3aa: CASSDPGGGSYEQYF
len: 15
v_gene: TRBV6-1
j_gene: TRBJ2-7

CDR3aa: CAIRGLAGGRSSYNEQFF
len: 18
v_gene: TRBV10-3
j_gene: TRBJ2-1

CDR3aa: CASSYGGEYGNQPQHF
len: 16
v_gene: TRBV6-6
j_gene: TRBJ1-5

CDR3aa: CSVGGTSSDERYF
len: 13
v_gene: TRBV29-1
j_gene: TRBJ2-7

CDR3aa: CGAQRRGKAGELFF
len: 14
v_gene: TRBV29-1
j_gene: TRBJ2-2

CDR3aa: CASSWTIRNEQFF
len: 13
v_gene: TRBV11-3
j_gene: TRBJ2-1

CDR3aa: CASSLDSLAVAHEQFF
len: 16
v_gene: TRBV12-3/TRBV12-4
j_gene: TRBJ2-1

CDR3aa: CASSFSTGAWLKGNTIYF
len: 18
v_gene: TRBV7-9
j_gene: TRBJ1-3

CDR3aa: CASISGTWINEQYF
len: 14
v_gene: TRBV11-2
j_gene: TRBJ2-7

CDR3aa: CNAREGGRSNQPQHF
len: 15
v_gene: TRBV20-1
j_gene: TRBJ1-5

CDR3aa: CASSPRSYKSSYNEQFF
len: 17
v_gene: TRBV7-2
j_gene: TRBJ2-1

CDR3aa: CSVCGVIYGYTF
len: 12
v_gene: TRBV29-1
j_gene: TRBJ1-2

CDR3aa: CSVEDPDRGGYGYTF
len: 15
v_gene: TRBV29-1
j_gene: TRBJ1-2

CDR3aa: CASSPAGNYGYTF
len: 13
v_gene: TRBV18
j_gene: TRBJ1-2

CDR3aa: CASSLPMGDEQFF
len: 13
v_gene: TRBV28
j_gene: TRBJ2-1

CDR3aa: CAGTRGGPLPNNEQFF
len: 16
v_gene: TRBV5-4
j_gene: TRBJ2-1

CDR3aa: CASRLTSGASTGTQYF
len: 16
v_gene: TRBV6-6
j_gene: TRBJ2-3

CDR3aa: CASSRVATSGSGAQYF
len: 16
v_gene: TRBV11-2
j_gene: TRBJ2-5

CDR3aa: CASSPGTANTEAFF
len: 14
v_gene: TRBV6-6
j_gene: TRBJ1-1

CDR3aa: CASNRQYQETQYF
len: 13
v_gene: TRBV6-1
j_gene: TRBJ2-5

CDR3aa: CASSSAGGRSYNEQFF
len: 16
v_gene: TRBV5-4
j_gene: TRBJ2-1

CDR3aa: CARRTSASSTDTQYF
len: 15
v_gene: TRBV11-2
j_gene: TRBJ2-3

CDR3aa: CADGGRYNEQFF
len: 12
v_gene: TRBV7-9
j_gene: TRBJ2-1

CDR3aa: CASSLDQGTEYTF
len: 13
v_gene: TRBV11-2
j_gene: TRBJ1-2

CDR3aa: CASGRWTGTDTQYF
len: 14
v_gene: TRBV28
j_gene: TRBJ2-3

CDR3aa: CTSNRGFRGQETQYF
len: 15
v_gene: TRBV11-1
j_gene: TRBJ2-5

CDR3aa: CASSPGHEQYF
len: 11
v_gene: TRBV18
j_gene: TRBJ2-7

CDR3aa: CASSYATSGDYNEQFF
len: 16
v_gene: TRBV6-2/TRBV6-3
j_gene: TRBJ2-1

CDR3aa: CASSFGMDSPLHF
len: 13
v_gene: TRBV12-3/TRBV12-4
j_gene: TRBJ1-6

CDR3aa: CASRVAGNADTQYF
len: 14
v_gene: TRBV6-6
j_gene: TRBJ2-3

CDR3aa: CASSRGPGQGKYEQYF
len: 16
v_gene: TRBV7-9
j_gene: TRBJ2-7

CDR3aa: CTSKKGPAGVETQYF
len: 15
v_gene: TRBV7-9
j_gene: TRBJ2-5

CDR3aa: CASCHVEGGRTDTQYF
len: 16
v_gene: TRBV4-2
j_gene: TRBJ2-3

CDR3aa: CGSSENSGEKYF
len: 12
v_gene: TRBV10-1
j_gene: TRBJ2-7

CDR3aa: CASCPAVAYSYEQYF
len: 15
v_gene: TRBV5-1
j_gene: TRBJ2-7

CDR3aa: CSVRIQGTGPYGYTF
len: 15
v_gene: TRBV29-1
j_gene: TRBJ1-2

CDR3aa: CASSFPRNSGRSVNEQFF
len: 18
v_gene: TRBV7-8
j_gene: TRBJ2-1

CDR3aa: CASIVITGTGEPSQYF
len: 16
v_gene: TRBV10-2
j_gene: TRBJ2-3

CDR3aa: CASELVSPGELFF
len: 13
v_gene: TRBV6-1
j_gene: TRBJ2-2

CDR3aa: CASSPGQVQETQYF
len: 14
v_gene: TRBV28
j_gene: TRBJ2-5

CDR3aa: CASSWRSGNTDTQYF
len: 15
v_gene: TRBV5-4
j_gene: TRBJ2-3

CDR3aa: CSVGPSQEVTNYGYTF
len: 16
v_gene: TRBV29-1
j_gene: TRBJ1-2

CDR3aa: CAISEAGVGNQPQHF
len: 15
v_gene: TRBV10-3
j_gene: TRBJ1-5

CDR3aa: CASSRSGLGYTF
len: 12
v_gene: TRBV28
j_gene: TRBJ1-2

CDR3aa: CASNLWPSVAGELFF
len: 15
v_gene: TRBV11-2
j_gene: TRBJ2-2

CDR3aa: CASGLPTRLVVGNEQFF
len: 17
v_gene: TRBV16
j_gene: TRBJ2-1

CDR3aa: CASSLNSHDNEKFF
len: 14
v_gene: TRBV5-1
j_gene: TRBJ2-1

CDR3aa: CASSPELASSTYTLYF
len: 16
v_gene: TRBV11-2
j_gene: TRBJ2-3

CDR3aa: CASRMQGRGNQPQHF
len: 15
v_gene: TRBV6-1
j_gene: TRBJ1-5

CDR3aa: CASTPTGNTGELFF
len: 14
v_gene: TRBV5-1
j_gene: TRBJ2-2

CDR3aa: CASSGGYTDTQYF
len: 13
v_gene: TRBV11-3
j_gene: TRBJ2-3

CDR3aa: CASSRMGGAGELFF
len: 14
v_gene: TRBV7-9
j_gene: TRBJ2-2

CDR3aa: CASSLEPGAHGELLF
len: 15
v_gene: TRBV11-2
j_gene: TRBJ2-2

CDR3aa: CASSLAPLTAGQNHEQFF
len: 18
v_gene: TRBV11-2
j_gene: TRBJ2-1

CDR3aa: CASSFERGFYEQFF
len: 14
v_gene: TRBV11-2
j_gene: NA

CDR3aa: CASNQVASGSHEQYF
len: 15
v_gene: TRBV4-1
j_gene: TRBJ2-7

CDR3aa: CASMWGGAYSTEAFF
len: 15
v_gene: TRBV28
j_gene: TRBJ1-1

CDR3aa: CARRTSGYQETQYF
len: 14
v_gene: TRBV7-9
j_gene: TRBJ2-5

CDR3aa: CASSYLGSHSYNEQFF
len: 16
v_gene: TRBV5-6
j_gene: TRBJ2-1